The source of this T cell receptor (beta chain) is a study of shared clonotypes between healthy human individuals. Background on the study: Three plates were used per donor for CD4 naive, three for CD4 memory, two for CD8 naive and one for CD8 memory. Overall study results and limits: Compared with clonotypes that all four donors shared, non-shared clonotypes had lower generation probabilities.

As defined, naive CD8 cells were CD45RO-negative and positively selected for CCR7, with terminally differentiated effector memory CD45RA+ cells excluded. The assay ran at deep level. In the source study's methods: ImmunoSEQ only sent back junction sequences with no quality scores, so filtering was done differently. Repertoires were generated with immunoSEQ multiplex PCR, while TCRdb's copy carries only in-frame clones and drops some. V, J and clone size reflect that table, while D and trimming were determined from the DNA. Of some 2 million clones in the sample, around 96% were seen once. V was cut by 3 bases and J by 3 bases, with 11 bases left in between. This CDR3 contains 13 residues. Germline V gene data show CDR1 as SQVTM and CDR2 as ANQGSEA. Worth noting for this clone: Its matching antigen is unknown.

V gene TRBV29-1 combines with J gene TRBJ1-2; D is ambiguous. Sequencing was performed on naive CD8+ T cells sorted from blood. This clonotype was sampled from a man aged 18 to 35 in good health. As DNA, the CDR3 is TGCAGCGTTGAGGGAGGAGGCGACTATGGCTACACCTTC. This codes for CSVEGGGDYGYTF.